Listed below are T cell receptor beta chains from one sample, sequenced in a study of OX40 agonist ivuxolimab in advanced cancers. Only in-frame clones appear in the TCRdb table, and some are missing; sequencing was by immunoSEQ multiplex PCR. The sample shows about 83,000 clones, 70% to 85% of them seen only once. The sample in question was CD4+ or CD8+ T cells sorted from blood, obtained in a trial of the OX40 agonist ivuxolimab. Receptor source: an adult with an advanced solid tumor such as melanoma, head and neck, liver or kidney cancer. CDR3s include the opening cysteine and the closing phenylalanine or tryptophan. The order of the fields is V gene, CDR3 length, D gene, clone size, J gene, CDR3 DNA, CDR3 protein. The D gene is left open where the match is weak. Size values are once, few and many counts, or a class for expanded clones, and some rows have none.

V gene: TRBV11-2
CDR3 length: 14
D gene: -
clone size: -
J gene: TRBJ2-1
CDR3 DNA: TGTGCCAGCAGCTTAAACTTAGGAGGCAATGAGCAGTTCTTC
CDR3 protein: CASSLNLGGNEQFF

V gene: TRBV16
CDR3 length: 14
D gene: -
clone size: -
J gene: TRBJ2-2
CDR3 DNA: TGTGCCAGCAGCCAAACGCGGGAAACCGGGGAGCTGTTTTTT
CDR3 protein: CASSQTRETGELFF

V gene: TRBV25-1
CDR3 length: 14
D gene: TRBD2
clone size: -
J gene: TRBJ2-1
CDR3 DNA: TGTGCCAGCAGTGAGCGGGAGGGGTACAATGAGCAGTTCTTC
CDR3 protein: CASSEREGYNEQFF

V gene: TRBV18
CDR3 length: 15
D gene: -
clone size: once
J gene: TRBJ2-5
CDR3 DNA: TGTGCCAGCTCACCCCTTCCCATACACCAAGAGACCCAGTACTTC
CDR3 protein: CASSPLPIHQETQYF

V gene: TRBV9
CDR3 length: 13
D gene: -
clone size: -
J gene: TRBJ2-2
CDR3 DNA: TGTGCCAGCAGCTTATTCGGAAATGGGGAGCTGTTTTTT
CDR3 protein: CASSLFGNGELFF

V gene: TRBV29-1
CDR3 length: 14
D gene: TRBD2
clone size: -
J gene: TRBJ2-1
CDR3 DNA: TGCAGCGTTCACCTAGCGGGAAAGTACAATGAGCAGTTCTTC
CDR3 protein: CSVHLAGKYNEQFF

V gene: TRBV5-1
CDR3 length: 18
D gene: -
clone size: -
J gene: TRBJ2-7
CDR3 DNA: TGCGCCAGCAGCCCCGAGGGGGGGGGTCACAAATCCGCCTACGAGCAGTACTTC
CDR3 protein: CASSPEGGGHKSAYEQYF

V gene: TRBV6-4
CDR3 length: 10
D gene: TRBD1
clone size: -
J gene: TRBJ1-5
CDR3 DNA: TGTGCCAGCACCCGGGACAGGGGTCATTTT
CDR3 protein: CASTRDRGHF

V gene: TRBV7-3
CDR3 length: 14
D gene: TRBD2
clone size: -
J gene: TRBJ2-3
CDR3 DNA: TGTGCCAGCAGCTCGGGACTAGCGGGTAGTACGCAGTATTTT
CDR3 protein: CASSSGLAGSTQYF

V gene: TRBV10-1
CDR3 length: 15
D gene: TRBD1
clone size: once
J gene: TRBJ2-3
CDR3 DNA: TGCGCCAGCAGTGGGACCGGGACAGGCACAGATACGCAGTATTTT
CDR3 protein: CASSGTGTGTDTQYF

V gene: TRBV5-6
CDR3 length: 16
D gene: -
clone size: -
J gene: TRBJ2-2
CDR3 DNA: TGTGCCAGCAGCTTGTGGGTGACAGAAAACACCGGGGAGCTGTTTTTT
CDR3 protein: CASSLWVTENTGELFF

V gene: TRBV2
CDR3 length: 17
D gene: -
clone size: -
J gene: TRBJ2-7
CDR3 DNA: TGTGCCAGCAGTATAACCCAATTTGGGGACGTGGCCTACGAGCAGTACTTC
CDR3 protein: CASSITQFGDVAYEQYF

V gene: TRBV2
CDR3 length: 13
D gene: -
clone size: -
J gene: TRBJ1-2
CDR3 DNA: TGTGCCAGCAGTGAACACAGGGACTATGGCTACACCTTC
CDR3 protein: CASSEHRDYGYTF

V gene: TRBV18
CDR3 length: 16
D gene: TRBD1
clone size: -
J gene: TRBJ1-1
CDR3 DNA: TGTGCCAGCTCACCAGCACCAGGGGGGCTGGAAACCAGAGCTTTCTTT
CDR3 protein: CASSPAPGGLETRAFF

V gene: TRBV7-9
CDR3 length: 15
D gene: TRBD2
clone size: -
J gene: TRBJ2-3
CDR3 DNA: TGTGCCAGCAGCTTCCCTAGCGGGGGAACAGATACGCAGTATTTT
CDR3 protein: CASSFPSGGTDTQYF

V gene: TRBV6-1
CDR3 length: 14
D gene: -
clone size: -
J gene: TRBJ2-7
CDR3 DNA: TGTGCCAGCAGTGAAGGGGGGGCAGCCTACGAGCAGTACTTC
CDR3 protein: CASSEGGAAYEQYF

V gene: TRBV30
CDR3 length: 13
D gene: -
clone size: -
J gene: TRBJ1-1
CDR3 DNA: TGTGCCTGGGGGAAAATGGGAGGCACTGAAGCTTTCTTT
CDR3 protein: CAWGKMGGTEAFF

V gene: TRBV7-3
CDR3 length: 16
D gene: TRBD1
clone size: -
J gene: TRBJ2-7
CDR3 DNA: TGTGCCAGCAGCTTAAGAGGAGGGACAGGTTCCTACGAGCAGTACTTC
CDR3 protein: CASSLRGGTGSYEQYF

V gene: TRBV12-5
CDR3 length: 16
D gene: -
clone size: -
J gene: TRBJ2-3
CDR3 DNA: TGTGCTAGTGCCTCCGTCTTGGGGGAGAACACAGATACGCAGTATTTT
CDR3 protein: CASASVLGENTDTQYF

V gene: TRBV6-6
CDR3 length: 14
D gene: TRBD1
clone size: -
J gene: TRBJ2-7
CDR3 DNA: TGTGCCAGCACCCGAGAGGGACAGGGGTACGAGCAGTACTTC
CDR3 protein: CASTREGQGYEQYF

V gene: TRBV27
CDR3 length: 17
D gene: TRBD2
clone size: -
J gene: TRBJ2-3
CDR3 DNA: TGTGCCAGCAGTTTACGGGGACTAGCGGGATGGACAGATACGCAGTATTTT
CDR3 protein: CASSLRGLAGWTDTQYF

V gene: TRBV11-2
CDR3 length: 15
D gene: TRBD1
clone size: -
J gene: TRBJ2-2
CDR3 DNA: TGTGCCAGCAGCTCCGGGACAGGGGGACTCGGGGAGCTGTTTTTT
CDR3 protein: CASSSGTGGLGELFF

V gene: TRBV6-5
CDR3 length: 14
D gene: TRBD2
clone size: -
J gene: TRBJ2-3
CDR3 DNA: TGTGCCAGCAGGCGAGCGGGAAGCACAGATACGCAGTATTTT
CDR3 protein: CASRRAGSTDTQYF

V gene: TRBV11-2
CDR3 length: 17
D gene: -
clone size: -
J gene: TRBJ1-2
CDR3 DNA: TGTGCCAGCAGCTCAAAGAGCCTATCCGTCTCGGGCTATGGCTACACCTTC
CDR3 protein: CASSSKSLSVSGYGYTF